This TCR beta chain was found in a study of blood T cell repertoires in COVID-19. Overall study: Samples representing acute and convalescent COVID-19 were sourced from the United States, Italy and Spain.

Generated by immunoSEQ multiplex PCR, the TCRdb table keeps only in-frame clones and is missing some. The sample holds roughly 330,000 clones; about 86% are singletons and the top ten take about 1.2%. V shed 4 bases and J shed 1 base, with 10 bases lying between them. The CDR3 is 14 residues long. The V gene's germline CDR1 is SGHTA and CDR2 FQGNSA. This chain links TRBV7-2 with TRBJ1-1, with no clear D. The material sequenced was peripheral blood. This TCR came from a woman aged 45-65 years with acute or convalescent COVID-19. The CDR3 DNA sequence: TGTGCCAGCAGCTACATTACGGGGAACACTGAAGCTTTCTTT. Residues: CASSYITGNTEAFF. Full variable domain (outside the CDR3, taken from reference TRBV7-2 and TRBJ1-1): GAGVSQSPSNKVTEKGKDVELRCDPISGHTALYWYRQSLGQGLEFLIYFQGNSAPDKSGLPSDRFSAERTGGSVSTLTIQRTQQEDSAVYLCASSYITGNTEAFFGQGTRLTVV.